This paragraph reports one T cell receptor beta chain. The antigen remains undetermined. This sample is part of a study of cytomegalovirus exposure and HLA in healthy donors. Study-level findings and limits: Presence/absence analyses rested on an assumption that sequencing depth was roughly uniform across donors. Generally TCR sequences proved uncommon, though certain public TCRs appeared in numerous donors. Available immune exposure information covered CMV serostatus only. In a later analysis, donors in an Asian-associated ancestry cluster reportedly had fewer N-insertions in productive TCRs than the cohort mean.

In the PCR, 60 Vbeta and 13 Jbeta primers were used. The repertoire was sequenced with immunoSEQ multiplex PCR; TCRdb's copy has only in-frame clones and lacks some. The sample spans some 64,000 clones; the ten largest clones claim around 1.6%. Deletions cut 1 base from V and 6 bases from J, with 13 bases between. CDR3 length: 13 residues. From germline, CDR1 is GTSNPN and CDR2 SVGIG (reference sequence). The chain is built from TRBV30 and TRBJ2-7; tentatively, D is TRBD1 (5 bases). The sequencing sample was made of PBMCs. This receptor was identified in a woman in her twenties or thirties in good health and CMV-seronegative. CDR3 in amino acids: CAWSDGQGSEQYF. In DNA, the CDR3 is TGTGCCTGGAGTGACGGGCAGGGAAGCGAGCAGTACTTC.